Below are 8 T cell receptor beta chains sequenced from a single sample in a study of shared clonotypes between healthy human individuals. Only in-frame clones appear in the TCRdb table, and some are missing; sequencing was by immunoSEQ multiplex PCR. The table has hundreds of thousands of clones, about two thirds seen once. The sequenced material came from memory CD4+ T cells sorted from blood. As for subset: CD45RA-negative fraction. These receptors were taken from a woman in her thirties in good health.

The CDR3: CASPLQIYEQYF. For the CDR3, the DNA is TGTGCCAGCCCCCTCCAAATCTACGAGCAGTACTTC. The chain combines TRBV28 with TRBJ2-7; no firm D call. V was shortened by 8 bases and J by 3 bases, with 11 bases between the two germline ends. The germline CDR1 and CDR2 sequences are MDHEN and SYDVKM. The CDR3 contains 12 residues.

The rearrangement joins TRBV6-6 to TRBJ1-1, with no clear D. This CDR3 has 13 residues. V was shortened by 5 bases and J by 1 base, with 8 bases between the two germline ends. CDR1 is MNHNY, CDR2 SVGAGI, per germline (reference sequence). The chain's CDR3 is CASSPRGNTEAFF. Written as DNA, the CDR3 is TGTGCCAGCAGTCCCAGAGGGAACACTGAAGCTTTCTTT.

CDR3: CASSLEPLVGNEQFF. CDR3 nucleotide sequence: TGTGCCAGCAGCCTGGAACCCCTCGTTGGCAATGAGCAGTTCTTC. The V and J genes are TRBV7-3 and TRBJ2-1; D ambiguous. The germline V gene has CDR1 SGHTA and CDR2 FQGTGA. This CDR3 spans 15 amino acids. Trimming took 5 bases from V and 6 from J, leaving 17 bases between them.

The chain's CDR3 is CASSSGGMEFF. The CDR3 nucleotides read TGTGCCAGCAGCTCAGGGGGAATGGAGTTCTTC. The chain combines TRBV5-6 with TRBJ2-1; 7 positions match TRBD1. This CDR3 region has 11 residues. In germline, CDR1 is SGHDT, CDR2 YYEEEE. The J segment lost 14 bases and the V segment lost 3 bases, leaving 5 bases of the junction unmatched.

In this sample, this clone turned up a few times. V is TRBV21-1 and J is TRBJ2-3; the D call of TRBD2 is as the table states it, not checked on the DNA. TRBV21-1 is reported as a pseudogene. This CDR3 has 16 residues. As DNA, the CDR3 is TGTGCCAGCAGCAAAAGGGGGAGGGTTGGCCTAGATACGCAGTATTTT. Encoded protein: CASSKRGRVGLDTQYF.

The chain carries TRBV7-3 and TRBJ2-2; a possible D gene is TRBD2 (5 bases). The germline V and J ends were trimmed by 0 bases and 3 bases, with 11 bases remaining between them. CDR1 is SGHTA, CDR2 FQGTGA, per germline. The CDR3 length is 16 residues. The DNA for the CDR3 is TGTGCCAGCAGCTTAACTGCGGGCGCCTACACCGGGGAGCTGTTTTTT. Protein product: CASSLTAGAYTGELFF.

This chain joins TRBV6-5 and TRBJ2-5; TRBD1 aligns across 9 bases. Per germline, CDR1 MNHEY and CDR2 SVGAGI. This CDR3 spans 16 amino acids. The trim removed 0 bases at V and 5 bases at J, leaving 7 bases unmatched. The CDR3 protein is CASSYSPGTGQETQYF. The CDR3 DNA reads TGTGCCAGCAGTTACTCTCCCGGGACAGGGCAGGAGACCCAGTACTTC.

V gene TRBV5-1 combines with J gene TRBJ2-7, with TRBD2 identical over 7 bases. V dropped 4 bases and J dropped 2; count of bases not matched to a gene: 9. The CDR3 consists of 15 residues. Per germline, CDR1 SGHRS and CDR2 YFSETQ. The chain's CDR3 is CASSARASGPYEQYF. CDR3 sequence (DNA): TGCGCCAGCAGCGCCAGGGCTAGCGGCCCCTACGAGCAGTACTTC.